Listed here are 24 T cell receptor beta chains from one sample, sequenced in a study of early T cells in non-severe SARS-CoV-2 infection. In TCRdb, the 5' RACE reads were re-called with MiXCR into one record per CDR3 protein. The data show about 55,000 distinct CDR3 sequences, 9.5% to 15% seen once. Sample: whole blood. The receptors were sampled from an adult who was a healthcare worker with PCR-confirmed SARS-CoV-2 infection or an uninfected control (not recorded which).

The V call is TRBV11-2, the J call TRBJ1-1, with a weak D call TRBD1 (5 bases). The CDR3 loop spans 12 amino acids. V lost 5 bases and J lost 6, with 10 bases in between. CDR1 SGHAT and CDR2 FQNNGV come from the germline V gene. The CDR3 DNA follows: TGTGCCAGCAGCGGGGACGAGGCTGAAGCTTTCTTT. Translating it yields CASSGDEAEAFF.

This clonotype appeared once. This may be a read error, as it is one base from a much larger clone. The rearrangement joins TRBV3-1 to TRBJ2-1; 7 nucleotides align to TRBD1. Germline CDR1 and CDR2: LGHDT and YNNKEL (reference sequence). The CDR3 covers 14 residues. The CDR3 coding sequence is TGTGTCAGCAGCCAAGTTACAGGGGCAAATGAGCAGTTCTTC. Protein product: CVSSQVTGANEQFF.

This clonotype was observed at least ten times. This chain joins TRBV24-1 and TRBJ1-5, with a weak D call TRBD1 (5 bases). This CDR3 has 14 amino acids. Trimming stripped 6 bases from V and 7 bases from J, with 15 bases between. CDR1 KGHDR and CDR2 SFDVKD come from the germline V gene. The CDR3 nucleotides read TGTGCCACCAGTCGGGGGGAGGGCGGCCAGCCCCAGCATTTT. It translates to CATSRGEGGQPQHF.

This clonotype occurred a few times. V and J are TRBV11-1 and TRBJ2-7; D might be TRBD1 (7 bases). Trimming took off 4 bases at V and 2 bases at J, with 15 bases between the two ends. This CDR3 is built from 15 residues. Germline-derived CDR1 and CDR2 are SGHAT and FQDESV (reference sequence). The CDR3 here is CASSWAGQSAYEQYF. The DNA for the CDR3 is TGTGCCAGCAGCTGGGCGGGACAGAGCGCCTACGAGCAGTACTTC. Using reference TRBV11-1 and TRBJ2-7 for the parts outside the CDR3, the full variable domain is EAEVAQSPRYKITEKSQAVAFWCDPISGHATLYWYRQILGQGPELLVQFQDESVVDDSQLPKDRFSAERLKGVDSTLKIQPAELGDSAMYLCASSWAGQSAYEQYFGPGTRLTVT.

The table lists this clonotype with many counts. This chain joins TRBV5-1 and TRBJ2-7; the D is unclear. The CDR3 spans 14 residues. Trimming cost V 0 bases and J 7 bases, with 14 bases left between them. Looked up from germline, CDR1 is SGHRS and CDR2 is YFSETQ. The CDR3: CASSLARSLNEQYF. The CDR3 nucleotides read TGCGCCAGCAGCTTGGCCAGGTCGCTTAATGAGCAGTACTTC.

In this sample, this clonotype turned up many times. The chain is built from TRBV6-6 and TRBJ1-1; D is unresolved. The germline V gene encodes CDR1 MNHNY and CDR2 SVGAGI (reference sequence). This CDR3 is built from 14 residues. V was cut by 6 bases and J by 0 bases, with 11 bases left in between. CDR3 coding DNA: TGTGCCAGCAGCCCTACGGGGATGAACACTGAAGCTTTCTTT. This gives the protein CASSPTGMNTEAFF.

The gene calls are TRBV20-1 and TRBJ2-4; D gene unclear. The CDR3 sequence is 13 residues long. Germline values: CDR1 DFQATT, CDR2 SNEGSKA (reference sequence). Trimming took off 5 bases at V and 3 bases at J, with 11 bases between the two ends. The CDR3 loop reads CSASGPFKNIQYF. CDR3 nucleotides: TGCAGTGCTTCCGGGCCCTTCAAAAACATTCAGTACTTC.

This clonotype showed up many times. V usage is TRBV6-4 and J usage is TRBJ2-1, with 11 positions matching TRBD2. Germline-derived CDR1 and CDR2 are MRHNA and SNTAGT. The J segment lost 6 bases and the V segment lost 8 bases, leaving 9 bases of the junction unmatched. There are 15 residues in the CDR3. The CDR3 nucleotides read TGTGCCAGCGGAAAACTAGCGGGAGAGGCCAATGAGCAGTTCTTC. Encoded protein: CASGKLAGEANEQFF.

The V and J genes are TRBV10-2 and TRBJ2-7; unclear D gene. V lost 5 bases and J lost 3, with 8 bases in between. The germline V gene has CDR1 WSHSY and CDR2 SAAADI. CDR3 length: 12 amino acids. CDR3 in DNA: TGCGCCAGCAGTTCCGACGGCTACGAGCAGTACTTC. It encodes CASSSDGYEQYF.

CDR3 nucleotides: TGCAGCGTTGAAGGGACAGGAGGGGAAGCTTTCTTT. Protein sequence: CSVEGTGGEAFF. The genes are TRBV29-1 and TRBJ1-1, with TRBD1 matching over 7 bases. CDR1 and CDR2 from the germline V gene are SQVTM and ANQGSEA. This CDR3 comprises 12 residues. V lost 1 base and J lost 8; bases outside the gene matches: 4.

This clonotype was counted only a few times. The rearrangement joins TRBV28 to TRBJ2-7, with D tentatively TRBD2 (5 bases). V was clipped by 3 bases and J by 7 bases, with 10 bases between them. Germline V gene sequence: CDR1 MDHEN, CDR2 SYDVKM. CDR3 length: 12 amino acids. CDR3: CASSFGGWEQYF. Written as DNA, the CDR3 is TGTGCCAGCAGTTTCGGCGGGTGGGAGCAGTACTTC.

Only a few counts were recorded for this clonotype. V is TRBV27 and J is TRBJ2-5, with D perhaps TRBD1 or TRBD2 (5 bases each). CDR3 length: 15 amino acids. Trimming took off 5 bases at V and 4 bases at J, with 17 bases between the two ends. Looked up from germline, CDR1 is MNHEY and CDR2 is SMNVEV (reference sequence). The CDR3 here is CASSQTPHGTETQYF. The CDR3 DNA follows: TGTGCCAGCAGTCAGACACCCCACGGGACAGAGACCCAGTACTTC.

This chain links TRBV2 with TRBJ1-5; D is unresolved. CDR1 is SNHLY and CDR2 is FYNNEI in the germline V gene. V was trimmed by 7 bases and J by 3 bases, leaving 13 bases between them. The CDR3 runs 14 residues. The CDR3 coding sequence is TGTGCCAGCACTAGGCAGACAACCAATCAGCCCCAGCATTTT. Translation gives CASTRQTTNQPQHF.

This clonotype came up many times. This chain uses TRBV2 with TRBJ2-5; 7 positions agree with TRBD1. V dropped 11 bases and J dropped 3; count of bases not matched to a gene: 21. Germline-derived CDR1 and CDR2 are SNHLY and FYNNEI. CDR3 size: 17 residues. The CDR3 loop is CAGISWDSLRAKETQYF. CDR3 sequence (DNA): TGTGCCGGAATATCCTGGGACAGCCTCAGGGCGAAAGAGACCCAGTACTTC.

This clonotype was detected a few times. J is TRBJ2-1 and V is TRBV19; TRBD2 aligns across 8 bases. CDR1 and CDR2 from the germline V gene are LNHDA and SQIVND (reference sequence). The V gene end was trimmed by 1 base and the J gene end by 5 bases; junction bases not matched to a gene: 7. The length of the CDR3 is 16 residues. CDR3 residues: CASSIADRRGDNEQFF. The CDR3 region has the DNA TGTGCCAGTAGTATAGCTGATCGGCGGGGGGACAATGAGCAGTTCTTC.

This chain uses TRBV20-1 with TRBJ2-1, with 9 nucleotides matching TRBD2. Germline CDR1 and CDR2: DFQATT and SNEGSKA (reference sequence). There are 12 residues in the CDR3. V shed 5 bases and J 7 bases; nucleotides not matched to a gene: 3. In DNA, the CDR3 is TGCAGTGCTTATGGACTAGCGAATGAGCAGTTCTTC. This translates into CSAYGLANEQFF.

The chain links TRBV7-9 to TRBJ2-1, with D perhaps matching TRBD2 (6 bases). The CDR3 consists of 15 residues. Trimming took off 5 bases at V and 0 bases at J, with 11 bases between the two ends. Germline V CDR1 and CDR2: SEHNR, FQNEAQ (reference sequence). For the CDR3, the DNA is TGTGCCAGCAGCCCCCGGGGGAGCTCCTACAATGAGCAGTTCTTC. As protein: CASSPRGSSYNEQFF. The full variable domain, its missing parts supplied by reference TRBV7-9 and TRBJ2-1, is DTGVSQNPRHKITKRGQNVTFRCDPISEHNRLYWYRQTLGQGPEFLTYFQNEAQLEKSRLLSDRFSAERPKGSFSTLEIQRTEQGDSAMYLCASSPRGSSYNEQFFGPGTRLTVL.

In this sample, this clonotype turned up a few times. The chain links TRBV5-4 to TRBJ2-5, with D maybe TRBD1 (7 bases). Germline-derived CDR1 and CDR2 are SGHNT and YYREEE (reference sequence). This CDR3 has 14 amino acids. Trimming took 6 bases from V and 2 from J, leaving 14 bases between them. This CDR3 is CASNAGGTQETQYF. The CDR3 DNA reads TGTGCCAGCAATGCAGGGGGGACGCAAGAGACCCAGTACTTC.

This clonotype was counted ten times or more. The chain uses TRBV29-1 and TRBJ2-5, with D perhaps matching TRBD2 (6 bases). The V end was cut by 4 bases, the J end by 5 bases, with 14 bases between. The CDR3 runs to 13 residues. Per germline, CDR1 SQVTM and CDR2 ANQGSEA. Here the CDR3 reads CSVVGSGRETQYF. The CDR3 region has the DNA TGCAGCGTTGTAGGTAGCGGACGGGAGACCCAGTACTTC.

This clonotype was found many times. V gene TRBV19 combines with J gene TRBJ2-1; 9 bases are shared with TRBD1. The V gene's germline CDR1 is LNHDA and CDR2 SQIVND (reference sequence). Trimming removed 6 bases from V and 6 bases from J; junction bases left unmatched: 12. The CDR3 totals 16 residues. The CDR3 here is CASRQTGQGSGNEQFF. In nucleotides, the CDR3 is TGTGCCAGTAGACAAACTGGACAGGGGAGTGGCAATGAGCAGTTCTTC.

This clonotype was observed a handful of times. V usage is TRBV20-1 and J usage is TRBJ2-2; the match to TRBD2 covers 7 bases. Unmatched junction bases numbered 7, after V lost 5 bases and J lost 1 base. CDR1 DFQATT and CDR2 SNEGSKA come from the germline V gene (reference sequence). The CDR3 totals 15 residues. The DNA for the CDR3 is TGCAGTGCTCGTCGACTAGCCTTGAACACCGGGGAGCTGTTTTTT. It yields the protein CSARRLALNTGELFF.

This clonotype was observed a handful of times. This chain's CDR3 is CASSALATGELFF. The CDR3 nucleotides read TGTGCCAGCAGCGCCCTAGCGACCGGGGAGCTGTTTTTT. This chain joins TRBV12-3 or TRBV12-4 and TRBJ2-2, with D possibly TRBD2 on 6 matching bases. The CDR3 covers 13 residues. Trimming removed 6 bases from V and 5 bases from J, with 10 bases in between.

The J gene is TRBJ2-1, the V gene TRBV27; 7 nucleotides line up with TRBD1. Looked up from germline, CDR1 is MNHEY and CDR2 is SMNVEV (reference sequence). The CDR3 runs to 12 residues. V was pared by 6 bases and J by 8 bases, with 4 bases of the junction left unmatched. The CDR3: CASSLGQDEQFF. Here the CDR3 DNA reads TGTGCCAGCAGCCTAGGACAGGATGAGCAGTTCTTC.

This clonotype was seen a handful of times. The chain joins TRBV15 to TRBJ2-5, with D uncertain. CDR1 is LNHNV and CDR2 is YYDKDF in the germline V gene (reference sequence). V dropped 0 bases and J dropped 4 bases, with 6 bases sitting between them. This CDR3 has 13 residues. The CDR3 reads CATSRDNGETQYF. In nucleotides, the CDR3 is TGTGCCACCAGCAGAGATAACGGAGAGACCCAGTACTTC. Drawing the rest from reference TRBV15 and TRBJ2-5, the complete variable domain is DAMVIQNPRYQVTQFGKPVTLSCSQTLNHNVMYWYQQKSSQAPKLLFHYYDKDFNNEADTPDNFQSRRPNTSFCFLDIRSPGLGDTAMYLCATSRDNGETQYFGPGTRLLVL.